The 20 T cell receptor beta chains listed next were all sequenced from one sample in a study of blood T cells in healthy people across ages. A second PCR, run for about 6 to 12 cycles, used a sample-barcoded 5' primer plus a J-beta primer mix. MiXCR, applied by TCRdb to the 5' RACE reads, yields one record per CDR3 protein. The profile shows some 710,000 distinct CDR3 sequences, around 50% of them singletons. Sequencing input: blood. Every receptor here comes from an elderly man in good health.

The J gene is TRBJ1-1, the V gene TRBV14; D is possibly TRBD1 (5 bases). The CDR3 covers 14 residues. Trimming stripped 4 bases from V and 2 bases from J, with 11 bases between. CDR1 is SGHDN and CDR2 is FVKESK in the germline V gene. The CDR3 region has the DNA TGTGCCAGCAGCCGTTTGGGACGAAACACTGAAGCTTTCTTT. This encodes CASSRLGRNTEAFF.

The V gene is TRBV6-5, the J gene TRBJ1-2, with 7 bases fitting TRBD1. Germline V CDR1 and CDR2: MNHEY, SVGAGI. CDR3 length: 13 residues. Trimming cost V 5 bases and J 7 bases; bases outside gene matches: 7. As DNA, the CDR3 is TGTGCCAGCAGTGCCGACAGGGTTGGTGGCTACACCTTC. It specifies CASSADRVGGYTF.

The chain employs TRBV29-1 and TRBJ1-6; 12 positions agree with TRBD1. This CDR3 is built from 15 residues. Trimming removed 5 bases from V and 10 bases from J; junction bases left unmatched: 9. Germline CDR1 reads SQVTM; CDR2 reads ANQGSEA. CDR3 sequence reads: CSVTSGQGAESPLHF. The CDR3 region has the DNA TGCAGCGTTACATCGGGACAGGGGGCTGAATCACCCCTCCACTTT.

The chain uses TRBV27 and TRBJ1-2; 8 nucleotides line up with TRBD1. The CDR3 runs to 16 residues. The J segment lost 0 bases and the V segment lost 0 bases, leaving 3 bases of the junction unmatched. Looked up from germline, CDR1 is MNHEY and CDR2 is SMNVEV (reference sequence). CDR3 protein: CASSLSARGPNYGYTF. CDR3 coding DNA: TGTGCCAGCAGTTTATCGGCCAGGGGGCCTAACTATGGCTACACCTTC.

To note about this clonotype: It may be a read error: a sequence one base away is much more abundant. V and J are TRBV12-3 or TRBV12-4 and TRBJ2-3, with unresolved D. The CDR3 has 12 amino acids. DNA for the CDR3: TGTGCCAGCAGATATAGCACAGATATGCAGTATTTT. The encoded protein is CASRYSTDMQYF.

The V and J genes are TRBV7-8 and TRBJ2-5; 7 bases align to TRBD1. The CDR3 is made up of 15 amino acids. V was clipped by 4 bases and J by 11 bases; unmatched bases: 16. The V gene's germline CDR1 is SGHVS and CDR2 FQNEAQ. Written as DNA, the CDR3 is TGTGCCAGCAGCTACGCCGGGACAGCTAACAATGAGCAGTACTTC. It yields the protein CASSYAGTANNEQYF.

V and J are TRBV6-5 and TRBJ2-3, with D maybe TRBD2 (6 bases). The CDR3 totals 16 residues. Germline V CDR1 and CDR2: MNHEY, SVGAGI. The V end lost 6 bases, the J end lost 3 bases, and 19 bases lay between the germline ends. The CDR3 region has the DNA TGTGCCAGCAGGGGTTGGAGGGAGTGGAGTACAGATACGCAGTATTTT. Its protein is CASRGWREWSTDTQYF.

The CDR3 region is CASSQDGGSVDTQYF. The CDR3 coding sequence is TGTGCCAGCAGCCAAGATGGAGGGTCAGTAGATACGCAGTATTTT. The chain employs TRBV4-2 and TRBJ2-3; D may be TRBD2 (6 bases). The CDR3 covers 15 residues. Germline CDR1 and CDR2: LGHNA and YNFKEQ. V dropped 0 bases and J dropped 5 bases, with 12 bases sitting between them.

CDR3 in DNA: TGTGCCAGCAGCGTAGGCGTGGGTACCTACGAGCAGTACTTC. Translation gives CASSVGVGTYEQYF. This sequence joins TRBV9 and TRBJ2-7; no clear D gene. The V and J ends lost 0 bases and 2 bases respectively, with 9 bases between them. The CDR3 extends over 14 amino acids. Germline assignment: CDR1 SGDLS and CDR2 YYNGEE.

This clonotype was seen a handful of times. The chain employs TRBV5-6 and TRBJ2-3; D uncertain. The germline V and J ends were trimmed by 2 bases and 1 base, with 8 bases remaining between them. Looked up from germline, CDR1 is SGHDT and CDR2 is YYEEEE. The CDR3 totals 14 residues. CDR3 in amino acids: CASSFLRGTDTQYF. The CDR3 nucleotides are TGTGCCAGCAGCTTTTTAAGGGGCACAGATACGCAGTATTTT.

This clonotype has ten or more counts. The gene calls are TRBV29-1 and TRBJ1-2, with D perhaps matching TRBD1 (6 bases). The germline V and J ends were trimmed by 3 bases and 3 bases, with 17 bases remaining between them. The CDR3 loop spans 15 amino acids. Per the germline V gene, CDR1 is SQVTM and CDR2 is ANQGSEA. CDR3 protein: CSVDLGAQGDYGYTF. CDR3 coding DNA: TGCAGCGTTGATTTGGGGGCGCAGGGAGACTATGGCTACACCTTC.

This clonotype was counted a few times. The J gene is TRBJ2-4, the V gene TRBV11-3, with D unclear. V dropped 3 bases and J dropped 6 bases, with 9 bases sitting between them. The CDR3 spans 13 residues. The germline gives CDR1 SGHNT, CDR2 YENEEA. The CDR3, as DNA: TGTGCCAGCAGCTTTGGACCCTTAAACATTCAGTACTTC. This sequence encodes CASSFGPLNIQYF.

This clonotype was seen at least ten times. The rearrangement uses TRBV20-1 and TRBJ2-7; 9 nucleotides line up with TRBD2. V gave up 0 bases and J gave up 6 bases; unmatched junction bases: 9. Germline V lookup: CDR1 DFQATT, CDR2 SNEGSKA (reference sequence). The CDR3 is made up of 15 amino acids. The CDR3 protein is CSARDRRLAAAEQYF. CDR3 DNA sequence: TGCAGTGCTAGAGATCGCAGACTAGCGGCTGCCGAGCAGTACTTC.

This chain joins TRBV28 and TRBJ2-4; D unclear. CDR3 length equals 15 residues. CDR1 and CDR2 (germline): MDHEN, SYDVKM. Trimming stripped 1 base from V and 2 bases from J, with 9 bases between. CDR3 in amino acids: CASSLYGDPKNIQYF. CDR3 DNA sequence: TGTGCCAGCAGTTTATACGGCGACCCCAAAAACATTCAGTACTTC.

This clonotype was counted a few times. The V call is TRBV24-1, the J call TRBJ2-1; maybe TRBD1 (5 bases). The CDR3 extends over 18 amino acids. Trimming pared 0 bases from V and 0 bases from J, leaving 14 bases between. Per germline, CDR1 KGHDR and CDR2 SFDVKD. CDR3 region: CATSDLPWTRSSYNEQFF. The DNA for the CDR3 is TGTGCCACCAGTGATTTGCCATGGACAAGAAGCTCCTACAATGAGCAGTTCTTC.

This clonotype was seen more than once but under ten times. The rearrangement joins TRBV28 to TRBJ1-2, with TRBD1 matching 10 bases. Per germline, CDR1 MDHEN and CDR2 SYDVKM. The CDR3 is 17 residues long. V was pared by 5 bases and J by 5 bases, with 14 bases of the junction left unmatched. CDR3 residues: CASSDAAGDRGWYGYTF. The CDR3 DNA reads as TGTGCCAGCAGTGACGCCGCCGGGGACAGGGGTTGGTATGGCTACACCTTC.

The chain joins TRBV29-1 to TRBJ2-7; a weak D match, TRBD1 (6 bases). Germline values: CDR1 SQVTM, CDR2 ANQGSEA. CDR3 length: 11 amino acids. Trimming shortened V by 7 bases and J by 4 bases, and 11 bases separated the two germline ends. Here the CDR3 reads CSGGQPYEQYF. As DNA, the CDR3 is TGCAGCGGGGGACAACCTTACGAGCAGTACTTC.

The chain recombines TRBV5-1 with TRBJ2-1; D may correspond to TRBD1 or TRBD2 (6 bases each). V was clipped by 5 bases and J by 5 bases, with 14 bases between them. CDR3 length equals 14 residues. Per the germline V gene, CDR1 is SGHRS and CDR2 is YFSETQ. The CDR3 loop is CASRQEGGDNEQFF. CDR3 DNA: TGCGCCAGCAGACAGGAGGGGGGTGACAATGAGCAGTTCTTC.

The chain carries TRBV12-3 or TRBV12-4 and TRBJ2-5; 9 bases fit TRBD2. The CDR3 contains 16 residues. V lost 5 bases and J lost 5; bases outside the gene matches: 12. The CDR3 bases are TGTGCCAGCAGTGACAGGCTAGCGGGAACCGAGGAGACCCAGTACTTC. It yields the protein CASSDRLAGTEETQYF.

This clonotype was found a few times. The V call is TRBV27, the J call TRBJ2-3; the match to TRBD1 covers 9 bases. Per germline, CDR1 MNHEY and CDR2 SMNVEV (reference sequence). Trimming at V came to 5 bases and at J to 7 bases, leaving 10 bases not matched to a gene. This CDR3 comprises 15 residues. The CDR3 nucleotides are TGTGCCAGCAGTCCCTGGACAGGGGAGGTCAATACGCAGTATTTT. Its translation: CASSPWTGEVNTQYF.